Described below is a single T cell receptor beta chain sequence and its context. The antigen it recognizes is unknown. HLA-DR+ Treg cells were designated as iaTreg cells, which were found to be more frequent in NO ID than ID patients at Tend and were hypothesised to expand during inflammation. TCR repertoire donors were 11 juvenile idiopathic arthritis patients with active disease who had not reached inactive disease, 3 polyarticular and 8 oligoarticular. A median age of around 11 years (range roughly 2.2-22.9) and a median disease duration of around seven years (range 0.2-19.1) were recorded for the TCR-sequenced patients. The samples used for TCR repertoire analysis were collected at two centres in Italy. Peripheral blood mononuclear cells were isolated using a Histopaque-1077 density gradient and were cryopreserved in around 90% FCS with roughly 10% DMSO. Preparation of the library involved the immunoSEQ multiplex PCR assay. Adaptive Biotechnologies carried out the TCRbeta CDR3 sequencing. In the source study's methods: To assess repertoire similarity, the researchers used the Chao-modified Jaccard index along with median clonotype overlap taken from 200 random subsamples at equal sample size. The similarity analyses were run on either productive nucleotide sequences or amino acid sequences translated in silico. Hierarchical clustering with single linkage and t-SNE based on Chao-modified Jaccard distances were applied for the comparison of repertoires. Repertoire diversity was measured with the Renyi index after sample size normalisation across a range of alpha values. TCRdb carries this immuneACCESS record with in-frame sequences only. Its versions omit some clonotypes, under half of them owing to an unresolved V gene in the studies checked, with the rest unexplained. That table furnishes V, J and clone size, whereas the DNA furnished D and trimming. The record for this sample contains around 9,000 clones. The ten largest account for 1.7% of the sample.

The data stem from a study of synovial regulatory T cells in juvenile arthritis (dated by TCRdb to between 2015 and 2016). Looking at the study overall: Of the sequenced patients, three were therapy-naive, one was treated with methotrexate plus infliximab, roughly six were treated with methotrexate, and one lacked treatment information. Treg and Teff subsets from 10 or so JIA patients with active disease were included in the TCR repertoire comparisons. The study compared the TCRbeta CDR3 repertoires of blood iaTreg cells, other blood Treg cells and synovial fluid Treg cells taken from matched patient samples. Effector T cell subsets were also sequenced in this cohort for comparisons, but the Treg dataset alone covers only blood and synovial fluid Treg cells. The research as a whole found: iaTreg TCR repertoires were largely private across patients and partially overlapped with synovial Teff and blood CPL repertoires. TCR diversity was lower in blood iaTreg cells than in other blood Treg cells, which is consistent with antigen-driven expansion. More CDR3 sequences were shared by synovial Treg cells with iaTreg cells than with other blood Treg cells, and a closer relation was confirmed by Chao-Jaccard similarity.

CDR1 SNHLY and CDR2 FYNNEI are derived from the germline V gene. Counted from cysteine to phenylalanine, this CDR3 has 15 amino acids. The DNA is not on file. The origin of this receptor is a donor aged 2-30 years with juvenile idiopathic arthritis. Sequences were obtained from Treg cells from blood. The meaning of the sample's cell subset or site label: HLA-DR+ inflammation-associated blood Treg cells. The rearranged chain carries TRBV2 and TRBJ1-1; there is no DNA to check the TCRdb D call of TRBD1. CDR3 sequence: CASRGTGGLNTEAFF.